A single sample is the source of the 15 T cell receptor beta chains below, sequenced in a study of T cell responses to AZD1222 COVID-19 vaccine. Only in-frame clones appear in the TCRdb table, and some are missing; sequencing was by immunoSEQ multiplex PCR. The sample has about 140,000 clones; about 92% are singletons. Sequencing used peripheral blood, obtained on day 0 of AZD1222 vaccination. Source of these receptors: an adult in good health.

In its sample, this clone is medium-sized (0.01 to 0.1%). J is TRBJ2-7 and V is TRBV18, with D perhaps TRBD1 or TRBD2 (6 bases each). Trimming removed 3 bases at V and 8 bases at J, with 23 bases between. This CDR3 region has 16 residues. CDR1 and CDR2 from the germline V gene are KGHSH and LQKENI. The CDR3 DNA sequence: TGTGCCAGCTCACCCGCTCCTGAAGGGGGGTCGACGAAGCAGTACTTC. This codes for CASSPAPEGGSTKQYF.

The genes are TRBV4-1 and TRBJ1-3; 12 bases match TRBD1. After removal of 4 bases from V and 8 bases from J, the junction contained 12 bases not matched to a gene. This CDR3 spans 17 amino acids. Germline values: CDR1 MGHRA, CDR2 YSYEKL. The CDR3 loop is CASSLTTSGTGGYTIYF. CDR3 nucleotide sequence: TGCGCCAGCAGCCTTACGACCTCCGGGACAGGGGGCTACACCATATATTTT.

The chain combines TRBV4-1 with TRBJ1-2; D is unclear. Germline V gene sequence: CDR1 MGHRA, CDR2 YSYEKL. The CDR3 spans 14 residues. Trimming took 1 base from V and 2 from J, leaving 8 bases between them. The CDR3 DNA reads as TGCGCCAGCAGCCAAGGAATTCTAAACTATGGCTACACCTTC. Translation: CASSQGILNYGYTF.

To note about this clone: The same CDR3 is also encoded by other DNA sequences in this sample. The chain uses TRBV7-2 and TRBJ1-5, with 8 bases lining up with TRBD1. With V trimmed by 1 base and J by 3 bases, 2 bases remained unmatched. CDR3 length equals 15 residues. CDR1 is SGHTA, CDR2 FQGNSA, per germline. The CDR3 bases are TGTGCCAGCAGCTTAGTGACAGGGGTCAATCAGCCCCAGCATTTT. This encodes CASSLVTGVNQPQHF.

This clone was observed once. The chain is built from TRBV5-1 and TRBJ2-5, with D hard to call. V dropped 0 bases and J dropped 5 bases, with 17 bases sitting between them. This CDR3 is built from 16 residues. The germline gives CDR1 SGHRS, CDR2 YFSETQ. As DNA, the CDR3 is TGCGCCAGCAGCTTGGGTAGCTTATCGAGCGCTGAGACCCAGTACTTC. It codes for CASSLGSLSSAETQYF.

V gene TRBV4-1 combines with J gene TRBJ2-3; 7 bases are shared with TRBD2. Germline CDR1 MGHRA, CDR2 YSYEKL. The CDR3 loop spans 15 amino acids. Trimming cost V 7 bases and J 1 base; bases outside gene matches: 8. The CDR3 coding sequence is TGCGCCAGCAACTCGGTTGGGGGGGGCACAGATACGCAGTATTTT. Residues: CASNSVGGGTDTQYF.

This chain connects TRBV27 to TRBJ2-2; no clear D gene. The germline CDR1 and CDR2 sequences are MNHEY and SMNVEV (reference sequence). Trimming stripped 0 bases from V and 4 bases from J, with 12 bases between. CDR3 size: 16 residues. CDR3 amino acids: CASSLSYSGTTGELFF. The CDR3 nucleotides are TGTGCCAGCAGTTTATCATATAGTGGCACCACCGGGGAGCTGTTTTTT.

This clone came up once. The chain links TRBV19 to TRBJ2-3, with 8 bases lining up with TRBD2. Germline assignment: CDR1 LNHDA and CDR2 SQIVND (reference sequence). Trimming took 3 bases from V and 7 from J; bases not matched to a gene: 15. This CDR3 has 17 residues. CDR3 in DNA: TGTGCCAGTAGTATCAGCCCCCGGCGACTAGCGAGAAATACGCAGTATTTT. Translated: CASSISPRRLARNTQYF.

V and J are TRBV27 and TRBJ2-7, with unresolved D. The CDR3 length is 15 residues. Germline V gene data show CDR1 as MNHEY and CDR2 as SMNVEV (reference sequence). Trimming stripped 6 bases from V and 0 bases from J, with 15 bases between. The CDR3 loop is CASRPAGPLSYEQYF. The CDR3, as DNA: TGTGCCAGCAGGCCCGCTGGGCCCCTCTCCTACGAGCAGTACTTC.

This clone was picked up one time. The chain couples TRBV7-8 to TRBJ1-4; 9 nucleotides match TRBD1. The CDR3 is 13 amino acids. The junction had 6 bases not matched to a gene; V was cut back by 5 bases and J by 11 bases. The germline gives CDR1 SGHVS, CDR2 FQNEAQ. The CDR3 DNA sequence: TGTGCCAGCAGCCGCGAGACAGGGGGGAAACTGTTTTTT. As protein: CASSRETGGKLFF.

The chain recombines TRBV21-1 with TRBJ1-2; TRBD1 is taken as the D call from the table, unchecked against the DNA. TRBV21-1 is termed a pseudogene. This CDR3 spans 14 amino acids. CDR3 in amino acids: CASSNQNRDGGYTF. CDR3 nucleotide sequence: TGTGCCAGCAGCAACCAAAACAGGGATGGTGGCTACACCTTC.

The chain carries TRBV5-6 and TRBJ1-2; 8 bases align to TRBD1. With V trimmed by 4 bases and J by 3 bases, 5 bases remained unmatched. The CDR3 is 14 residues long. CDR1 SGHDT and CDR2 YYEEEE come from the germline V gene. Written as DNA, the CDR3 is TGTGCCAGCAGCGAAACAGGGGGGCACTATGGCTACACCTTC. Protein: CASSETGGHYGYTF.

A remark on this clone: The same CDR3 can be traced to other DNA sequences in this sample. The CDR3 nucleotides read TGTGCCAGCAGTGAAAGGGGTGGCTATGGCTACACCTTC. Its translation is CASSERGGYGYTF. The chain couples TRBV6-1 to TRBJ1-2; TRBD1 is a possible D gene (5 bases). Germline V CDR1 and CDR2: MNHNS, SASEGT. The CDR3 has 13 residues. Trimming removed 2 bases from V and 4 bases from J, with 8 bases in between.

The genes are TRBV12-3 or TRBV12-4 and TRBJ1-5; D gene uncertain. V was shortened by 3 bases and J by 0 bases, with 3 bases between the two germline ends. The length of the CDR3 is 13 residues. In DNA form, the CDR3 reads TGTGCCAGCAGTTTCTATAGCAATCAGCCCCAGCATTTT. It translates to CASSFYSNQPQHF.

The gene calls are TRBV9 and TRBJ2-3; D unresolved. Trimming left V 3 bases short and J 1 base short, with 9 bases between. The CDR3 is made up of 14 amino acids. Per germline, CDR1 SGDLS and CDR2 YYNGEE. Here the CDR3 reads CASSGVPGTDTQYF. CDR3 nucleotide sequence: TGTGCCAGCAGCGGGGTCCCGGGCACAGATACGCAGTATTTT.